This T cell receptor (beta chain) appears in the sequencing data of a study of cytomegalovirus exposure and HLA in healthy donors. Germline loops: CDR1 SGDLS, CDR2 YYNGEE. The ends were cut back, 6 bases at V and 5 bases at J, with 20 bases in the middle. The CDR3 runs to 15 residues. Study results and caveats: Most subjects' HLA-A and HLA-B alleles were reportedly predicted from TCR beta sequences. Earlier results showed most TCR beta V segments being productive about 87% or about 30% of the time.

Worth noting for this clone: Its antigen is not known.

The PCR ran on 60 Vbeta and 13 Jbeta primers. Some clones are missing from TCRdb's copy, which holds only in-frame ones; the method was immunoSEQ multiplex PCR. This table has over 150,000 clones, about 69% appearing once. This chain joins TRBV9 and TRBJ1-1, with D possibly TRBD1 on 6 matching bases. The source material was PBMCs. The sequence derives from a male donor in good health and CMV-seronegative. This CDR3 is CASTKKQGGETEAFF. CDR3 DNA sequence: TGTGCCAGCACGAAGAAACAGGGAGGGGAGACTGAAGCTTTCTTT.